The entry below describes one T cell receptor beta chain. This clone was counted between two and nine times. Its antigen remains undetermined. Qualities for individual bases were not recorded, and no much larger clone is one base off. Library generation was performed with the immunoSEQ multiplex PCR assay. For the multiplex PCR, a mixture combining 60 forward primers for TCR Vbeta segments and 13 reverse primers for TCR Jbeta segments was used. Amplification of the CDR3 region of rearranged TCR beta genes was performed with a multiplex PCR assay on genomic DNA. The Illumina HiSeq System was used to sequence the amplified TCR beta libraries as 87-base-pair reads. The authors' analysis ran thus. In a later analysis, roughly 80 million unique TCR beta chains were counted across the 666 repertoires, and approximately 11 million of these chains were shared by at least two donors. To remove PCR and sequencing errors, raw reads were error-corrected and collapsed into unique sequences using a nearest-neighbor algorithm that merged closely related sequences. To assign V, D and J gene segments, CDR3 sequences were aligned to IMGT reference sequences. Each retained sequence needed at least a six-nucleotide match to both a V gene segment and a J gene segment. Rearrangements were called productive when the CDR3 lacked stop codons and stayed in frame with V and J; all others were non-productive. Following IMGT convention, CDR3 was defined as the stretch from the second conserved V-encoded cysteine up to the conserved J-encoded phenylalanine. The earlier analysis of about 530 of the donors excluded any sequence lacking an unambiguous match to a single V gene segment. In an earlier analysis of 450 to 750 of the donors, a V segment was called functional when productive rearrangements were above 56.7%, and segregating when the standard deviation between donors exceeded 5%. A statistical classification framework was built for diagnosing cytomegalovirus status from the catalog of TCR beta chain sequences. In a later analysis, V and J genes were assigned by comparing TCR nucleotide sequences against IMGT/GENE-DB human TR gene sequences. The TCRdist pipeline was used in a later analysis to assign CDR3 sequences and most-parsimonious VDJ recombination scenarios. In a later analysis, each TCR beta chain was defined by its CDR3 amino acid sequence together with its V-gene family, and reads lacking a unique V-gene family were excluded. A later analysis removed nearly 600 highly shared, low-generation-probability nucleotide sequences to deal with suspected cross-contamination and a sequencing artifact. In a later analysis, a clonal expansion index for each public chain was calculated from normalized within-repertoire ranks of inferred template counts. Generation probabilities in a later analysis came from a VDJ recombination model fitted to out-of-frame rearrangements, and those results were checked against IGoR. In a later analysis, TCR-TCR, TCR-HLA and TCR-CMV co-occurrence was scored with hypergeometric tests, and a repertoire-size bias correction was applied to TCR pairs. A later analysis estimated false discovery rates by permuting HLA or CMV assignments 20 times. In a later analysis, co-occurring TCRs were grouped with DBSCAN, and TCRdist sequence similarity was added when clustering was performed within HLA-allele-positive subsets. Co-occurrence clustering excluded repertoires with fewer than 30,000 or more than 120,000 public chains, plus five with anomalous nucleotide sharing. TCRdb carries this immuneACCESS record with in-frame sequences only. Its versions omit some clonotypes, under half of them owing to an unresolved V gene in the studies checked, with the rest unexplained. V, J and clone size derive from that table, while D and trimming were established from the DNA sequence. The sample records 100,000 to 150,000 clones, approximately 17% of which are singletons. 2.9% of the sample comes from the top ten.

These data are taken from a study of cytomegalovirus exposure and HLA in healthy donors (dated by TCRdb to the late 2010s). Concerning the study at large: According to an earlier analysis of several hundred of the donors, about 190 million T cells yielded 117 million unique TCR beta sequences and about 280 Gb of sequence data. An early release covering roughly 600 HLA-typed donors comprised approximately 290 gigabases of sequencing data and 65 million to 100 million unique TCR sequences. Of the roughly 400 genotyped donors, over 65% fell in the genetic ancestry cluster associated with self-reported Caucasian donors. The study was designed to test whether signatures of past pathogen exposure could be identified by cataloging public T cell receptors. The study profiled the T cell repertoires of 666 subjects by immunosequencing and related them to cytomegalovirus serostatus. In addition to the first cohort of 666 subjects, a separate validation cohort of 100 to 150 different subjects was used. The study combined high-throughput TCR immunosequencing, statistical association of individual TCRs with disease status, and machine learning to predict cytomegalovirus infection status. To study patterns of TCR occurrence, a later analysis re-analyzed previously published TCR beta repertoires from around 660 donors and added high-resolution HLA genotyping. Rather than drawing on any new phenotypic data, the later analysis identified candidate immune exposures from TCR beta sequences and the way those sequences occurred across donors. An earlier analysis of around 640 of the donors used high-throughput TCR beta sequencing to judge whether each TCR beta V gene segment behaved as functional or pseudogenic. Donor age, sex, ethnicity and CMV serostatus were compiled together with the repertoire data. A later genetic analysis took genome-wide SNP genotypes for about three fifths of the roughly 670 donors and used that subset as a discovery cohort. Every repertoire in the discovery cohort had been generated on one and the same sequencing platform. Class I and class II HLA loci were covered by the typing at four-digit resolution. The number of donors typed differed by locus, with roughly 620-630 for A, B, C, DRB1 and DQB1, more than 500 for DQA1, 600 to 610 for DPA1, and some 450 for DPB1. A handful of DR-DQ haplotypes were handled as single units for association and clustering because linkage in the cohort was strong. On average, over 200,000 unique TCR beta nucleotide sequences were sequenced per donor among some 420 genotyped donors of the cohort, with roughly 19% of those sequences being non-productive.

What the authors observed across the whole study: Compared with equally common non-associated chains, HLA-associated TCR beta chains in a later analysis were more clonally expanded and had lower generation probabilities. Because counts were too low, roughly 18 rarely observed V segments, including chromosome 9 orphons, were left out of the earlier analysis of about 620 of the donors. Roughly uniform sequencing depth across donors was assumed in presence/absence analyses, although this assumption may not hold. A total of about 150 TCR beta chains were listed by the study as associated with cytomegalovirus. Because HLA typing was unavailable for some donors at each locus, only the typed subset was used in association tests. The only immune exposure information available for the cohort was CMV serostatus. Most CMV-associated TCR beta chains appeared to be HLA-restricted in a later analysis, and the HLA associations seemed to be driven largely by CMV exposure. In a later analysis, more than 15,000 TCR beta sequences were associated with specific HLA alleles at a false discovery rate of 0.05. The 87-base-pair reads could not distinguish some IMGT-functional V segments, including TRBV6-2 and TRBV6-3, so those segments were excluded. Three of the identified cytomegalovirus-associated TCR beta chains were confirmed in vitro to be specific for cytomegalovirus antigens. It was suggested by the authors that the approach could potentially be generalized to other disease states and immunological phenotypes. A later analysis found that TCR association rates varied across HLA loci, with DRB1 alleles showing the most associated TCRs and HLA-C alleles the fewest. Across donors, most TCR sequences were observed very rarely, whereas some public TCRs were present in many individuals. When HLA alleles, especially DR and DQ, strongly co-occurred, TCR associations were difficult to assign to individual alleles. V-gene and J-gene trimming of TCR beta chains was associated with a missense DCLRE1C variant in a later genetic analysis, and the association was replicated in an independent cohort. Only TCR beta chains were sequenced in this cohort, and the absence of alpha or paired-chain data limited detectable features. According to a later analysis, parvovirus B19, influenza, CMV and Epstein-Barr virus appeared linked to several top co-occurrence clusters. A further reported finding was that TCR beta sequences accurately predicted the HLA-A and HLA-B alleles for most subjects in the first cohort. According to a later genetic analysis, donors in an Asian-associated ancestry cluster had fewer N-insertions in productive TCRs than the approximately 700-donor mean. In both the original and validation cohorts, the classifier was reported to diagnose cytomegalovirus status with high specificity and sensitivity. The sequencing pipeline was judged likely to have produced a cluster of highly shared sequence variants as a technical artifact. Correlated functional status among segregating V segments might reflect linkage disequilibrium, but an unknown experimental factor could not be ruled out. In an earlier analysis of under 600 of the donors, most TCR beta V segments were observed in productive rearrangements about 90% or about 30% of the time, broadly matching IMGT annotations.

In total, 600 or so healthy bone marrow donors made up the cohort. At the time of sampling, every cohort member was nominally healthy, though immune exposures that went unrecorded were likely present. The donor was CMV seropositive and belonged to the group of more than 250 seropositive cohort members. Each donor provided a peripheral blood sample, and peripheral blood mononuclear cells were used for TCR beta sequencing. Genomic DNA extraction from the blood cell samples was performed with the Qiagen DNeasy Blood Extraction Kit. CDR3 length: 15 amino acids, cysteine to phenylalanine. The entry retains the CDR3 DNA only, 45 bases that are in frame from base 1. Reading the germline V gene (reference sequence) gives CDR1 LNHDA and CDR2 SQIVND. Clipping removes 6 bases from V and 3 bases from J, with 7 as the unmatched junction base count.

The source is a female donor in good health and CMV-seropositive. Recombination connected TRBV19 to TRBJ2-1; 8 nucleotides in the junction match TRBD2. Sequencing was performed on PBMCs. The bases are TGTGCCAGTAGCCCTAGGACTAGCTACTACAATGAGCAGTTCTTC. Its protein reads: CASSPRTSYYNEQFF.